These 4 T cell receptor beta chains share one sample of origin, sequenced in a study of cytomegalovirus exposure and HLA in healthy donors. The protocol was immunoSEQ multiplex PCR, while the TCRdb copy is restricted to in-frame clones and leaves out a portion. Counted here are 50,000 to 65,000 clones, just under 95% occurring once; the ten biggest clones make up roughly 7.3%. Sequenced material: PBMCs. The receptors originated from a woman aged 18-35 years in good health and CMV-seropositive.

The CDR3 region is CASSILPREYYGYTF. The CDR3, as DNA: TGTGCCAGTAGTATTCTACCCAGGGAATACTATGGCTACACCTTC. This sequence joins TRBV19 and TRBJ1-2; TRBD1 is a possible D gene (5 bases). From germline, CDR1 is LNHDA and CDR2 SQIVND (reference sequence). The CDR3 is made up of 15 amino acids. V gave up 3 bases and J gave up 3 bases, with 14 bases separating them.

This clone was observed once. The chain has TRBV6-5 and TRBJ1-2; D possibly corresponds to TRBD1 (6 bases). The germline V and J ends were trimmed by 1 base and 4 bases, with 16 bases remaining between them. The germline V gene encodes CDR1 MNHEY and CDR2 SVGAGI. The CDR3 covers 16 residues. The CDR3 DNA reads as TGTGCCAGCAGTTACTTCTTCGGGACACAGCTCTATGGCTACACCTTC. Its protein is CASSYFFGTQLYGYTF.

The chain couples TRBV28 to TRBJ1-2; D is possibly TRBD1 (5 bases). Germline V gives CDR1 MDHEN, CDR2 SYDVKM. There are 14 residues in the CDR3. The V and J ends lost 7 bases and 5 bases respectively, with 17 bases between them. CDR3 DNA sequence: TGTGCCAGCATATCGACAGTCCCAGGGTATGGCTACACCTTC. Protein sequence: CASISTVPGYGYTF.

The CDR3 region is CASSEGAGAYNEQFF. The DNA of the CDR3 is TGTGCCAGCAGTGAGGGGGCGGGGGCCTACAATGAGCAGTTCTTC. The chain is built from TRBV2 and TRBJ2-1, with D maybe TRBD2 (7 bases). V lost 3 bases to trimming and J lost 2 bases, with 11 bases between them. Germline lookup yields CDR1 SNHLY and CDR2 FYNNEI. The CDR3 is made up of 15 amino acids.